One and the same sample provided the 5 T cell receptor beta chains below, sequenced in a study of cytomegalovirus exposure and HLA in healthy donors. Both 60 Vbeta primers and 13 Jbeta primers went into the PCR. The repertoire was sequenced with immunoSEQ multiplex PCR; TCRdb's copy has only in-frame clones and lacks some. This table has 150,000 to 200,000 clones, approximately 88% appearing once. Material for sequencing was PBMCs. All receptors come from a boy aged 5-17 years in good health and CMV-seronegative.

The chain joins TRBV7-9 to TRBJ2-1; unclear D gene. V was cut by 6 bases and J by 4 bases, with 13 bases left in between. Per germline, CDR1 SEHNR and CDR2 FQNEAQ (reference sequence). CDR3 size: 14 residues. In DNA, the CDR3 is TGTGCCAGCAGGCCCTATGAAAATTACAATGAGCAGTTCTTC. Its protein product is CASRPYENYNEQFF.

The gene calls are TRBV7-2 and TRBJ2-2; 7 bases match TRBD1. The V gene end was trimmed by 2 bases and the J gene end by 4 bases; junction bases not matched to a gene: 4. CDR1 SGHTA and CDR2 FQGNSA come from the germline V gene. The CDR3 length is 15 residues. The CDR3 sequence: CASSLRGQGTGELFF. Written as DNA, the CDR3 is TGTGCCAGCAGCTTAAGGGGGCAGGGCACCGGGGAGCTGTTTTTT.

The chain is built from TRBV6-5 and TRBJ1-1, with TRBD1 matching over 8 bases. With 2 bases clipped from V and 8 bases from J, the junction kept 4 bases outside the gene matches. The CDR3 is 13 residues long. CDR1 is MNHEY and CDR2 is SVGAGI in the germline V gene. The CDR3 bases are TGTGCCAGCAGTTACGGACAGGGACTAGAAGCTTTCTTT. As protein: CASSYGQGLEAFF.

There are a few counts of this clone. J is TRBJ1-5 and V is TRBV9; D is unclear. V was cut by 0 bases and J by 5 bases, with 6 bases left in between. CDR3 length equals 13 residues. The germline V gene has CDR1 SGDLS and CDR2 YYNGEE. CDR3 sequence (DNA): TGTGCCAGCAGCGTAGGGAGTTATCAGCCCCAGCATTTT. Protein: CASSVGSYQPQHF.

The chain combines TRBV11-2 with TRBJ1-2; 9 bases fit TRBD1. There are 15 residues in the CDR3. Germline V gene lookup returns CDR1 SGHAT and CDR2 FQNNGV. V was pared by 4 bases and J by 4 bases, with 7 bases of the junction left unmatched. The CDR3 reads CASSSTGTGIYGYTF. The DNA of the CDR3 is TGTGCCAGCAGCTCTACCGGGACAGGGATCTATGGCTACACCTTC.